What follows are 4 T cell receptor beta chains derived from one specimen sequenced in a study of human T cells and chemical hapten exposure (dated by TCRdb to the early 2020s). The sample's time point, from its label and the paper: patch test 3, about 24 weeks after DPC sensitization. The treatment or condition label corresponds to: therapeutic diphenylcyclopropenone sensitization with weekly scalp DPC. Receptor libraries were prepared by RACE. The run used a NextSeq 500. TCRdb applied fastp at Q25 and MiXCR to the public reads, then kept only in-frame beta chains. Duplicate CDR3 protein sequences are folded into a single record with the most common DNA and genes. In all, the sample holds 85,000 to 100,000 distinct CDR3 sequences, and 25% to 35% of those were seen once. Of the sample, about 9.4% is held by the ten largest clones. Sequences were derived from whole blood, sampled in connection with sensitization to the hapten diphenylcyclopropenone (DPC). These receptors came from a man aged 35 to 55 with alopecia areata. Some clones in this sample may be carry-over from other donors' samples.

The chain combines TRBV12-3 or TRBV12-4 with TRBJ2-6; 15 bases are a match to TRBD2. J lost 0 bases, V lost 5 bases, and 8 bases had no gene match. The CDR3 runs to 20 residues. CDR3 sequence reads: CASSPGTSGRTSSGANVLTF. The DNA for the CDR3 is TGTGCCAGCAGTCCGGGGACTAGCGGGAGGACAAGCTCTGGGGCCAACGTCCTGACTTTC.

This clonotype was detected only a few times. The chain carries TRBV20-1 and TRBJ2-7; the D gene could be TRBD1 or TRBD2 (6 bases each). Germline-derived CDR1 and CDR2 are DFQATT and SNEGSKA (reference sequence). Trimming left V 6 bases short and J 1 base short, with 10 bases between. The CDR3 sequence is 12 residues long. The CDR3, as DNA: TGCAGTGCGCGGGACAAGTCCTACGAGCAGTACTTC. This encodes CSARDKSYEQYF.

In its sample, this clonotype was seen many times. The rearrangement joins TRBV9 to TRBJ2-1; maybe TRBD2 (6 bases). The CDR3 is 16 amino acids. The V gene lost 4 bases and the J gene lost 0 bases, with 14 bases spanning the gap. Germline CDR1 reads SGDLS; CDR2 reads YYNGEE. The CDR3 sequence is CASSHRAGSSYNEQFF. The DNA of the CDR3 is TGTGCCAGCAGCCACCGGGCCGGGAGCTCCTACAATGAGCAGTTCTTC.

In its sample, this clonotype was seen a few times. The V gene is TRBV6-2 or TRBV6-3, the J gene TRBJ1-1, with 10 bases aligning to TRBD1. The CDR3 consists of 16 residues. CDR1 is MNHEY and CDR2 is SVGEGT in the germline V gene. V gave up 5 bases and J gave up 0 bases; unmatched junction bases: 6. CDR3: CASSTGTGVLNTEAFF. The CDR3 DNA is TGTGCCAGCAGTACCGGGACAGGGGTTTTGAACACTGAAGCTTTCTTT.